The clone carrying this T cell receptor (beta chain) was found a few times. In TCRdb, the PCR reads were re-called with MiXCR into one record per CDR3 protein. Here the sample spans around 31,000 distinct CDR3 sequences, 45% to 50% being singletons. This entry belongs to a study of vaccination and CD4 T cells after COVID-19. Study at large: Nasal swab PCR detected SARS-CoV-2 in convalescent patients; about 9 had mild disease, one severe.

Regarding time point: late sampling 161 to 241 days after vaccination in a few convalescent patients. This clonotype was obtained from a human donor who had recovered from COVID-19. This specimen consisted of CD4+ T cells from blood, obtained about 7 months after SARS-CoV-2 vaccination.

The CDR3 bases are TGTGCCACCAAAGGGATGGGGATGAACACTGAAGCTTTCTTT. Its translation is CATKGMGMNTEAFF. This chain uses TRBV24-1 with TRBJ1-1; D call uncertain. There are 14 residues in the CDR3. CDR1 is KGHDR, CDR2 SFDVKD, per germline. V was trimmed by 8 bases and J by 0 bases, leaving 12 bases between them.